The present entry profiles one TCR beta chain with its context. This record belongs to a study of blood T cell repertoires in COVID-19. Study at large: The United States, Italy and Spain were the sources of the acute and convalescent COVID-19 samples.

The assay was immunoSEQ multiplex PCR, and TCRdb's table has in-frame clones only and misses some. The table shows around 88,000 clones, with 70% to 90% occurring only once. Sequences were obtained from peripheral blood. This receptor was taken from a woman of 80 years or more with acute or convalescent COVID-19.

DNA of the CDR3: TGTGCCAGCAGCTCAAATGACAGGGCTCACACTGAAGCTTTCTTT. It translates to CASSSNDRAHTEAFF. The chain combines TRBV7-9 with TRBJ1-1; 7 nucleotides match TRBD1. J was trimmed by 3 bases and V by 4 bases; bases with no gene match: 8. Germline V gives CDR1 SEHNR, CDR2 FQNEAQ (reference sequence). This CDR3 is 15 amino acids long.